The source of this T cell receptor (beta chain) is a study of blood T cell repertoires in COVID-19. V lost 2 bases, J lost 3 bases, and 10 bases lay in between. The CDR3 covers 14 residues. Germline values: CDR1 MNHEY, CDR2 SVGAGI. The method was immunoSEQ multiplex PCR; TCRdb's version includes in-frame clones alone and lacks a portion of them. Counted here are 250,000 to 400,000 clones, 89% occurring once; the ten biggest clones make up 4.5% to 6.5%. The clonotype originates from a man in his 60s who had recovered from COVID-19. V usage is TRBV6-5 and J usage is TRBJ2-5, with D tentatively TRBD1 (6 bases). Sequenced sample: PBMCs or T cells enriched from blood (not recorded which). In DNA, the CDR3 is TGTGCCAGCAGTTACGGATCAGGGGAAGAGACCCAGTACTTC. The encoded protein is CASSYGSGEETQYF.